The 10 T cell receptor beta chains given below trace back to one sample, sequenced in a study of control samples from healthy donors and cancer patients. TCRdb keeps only in-frame clones here, not all; method: immunoSEQ multiplex PCR. Of a few hundred thousand clones detected, about nine tenths appear once; the ten largest clones hold approximately 6.3%. The sequenced sample was PBMCs. The receptors originated from a man in his forties or fifties with head and neck cancer.

V gene TRBV12-3 or TRBV12-4 combines with J gene TRBJ1-1; no definite D call. Trimming pared 5 bases from V and 3 bases from J, leaving 4 bases between. CDR3 length equals 11 residues. The chain's CDR3 is CASSVDTEAFF. Written as DNA, the CDR3 is TGTGCCAGCAGTGTGGACACTGAAGCTTTCTTT.

This chain joins TRBV28 and TRBJ1-5; D is undetermined. V gave up 10 bases and J gave up 9 bases, with 19 bases separating them. This CDR3 region has 13 residues. Germline CDR1 is MDHEN and CDR2 is SYDVKM. For the CDR3, the DNA is TGTGCCACCGGACTAGCTCCACGTGGGCCCCAGCATTTT. Encoded protein: CATGLAPRGPQHF.

The chain couples TRBV2 to TRBJ2-1; no reliable D call. V was shortened by 7 bases and J by 0 bases, with 10 bases between the two germline ends. CDR1 and CDR2 (germline): SNHLY, FYNNEI. CDR3 length equals 14 residues. CDR3 in amino acids: CASTYTSSYNEQFF. CDR3 nucleotide sequence: TGTGCCAGCACCTACACGAGCTCCTACAATGAGCAGTTCTTC.

The rearrangement joins TRBV27 to TRBJ1-5; 8 bases line up with TRBD1. This CDR3 contains 17 residues. From germline, CDR1 is MNHEY and CDR2 SMNVEV (reference sequence). J gave up 2 bases and V 4 bases, and 10 bases lay outside the gene matches. The CDR3 coding sequence is TGTGCCAGCAGTTCAGGGGGCCTCCGTGAAGGCAATCAGCCCCAGCATTTT. The encoded protein is CASSSGGLREGNQPQHF.

This clone was counted once. This chain connects TRBV7-3 to TRBJ1-2; TRBD1 is a possible D gene (5 bases). In germline, CDR1 is SGHTA, CDR2 FQGTGA. V lost 1 base and J lost 7, with 10 bases in between. This CDR3 has 13 residues. The CDR3 sequence is CASSLRSGGGYTF. As DNA, the CDR3 is TGTGCCAGCAGCTTAAGGTCCGGGGGTGGCTACACCTTC. The full variable domain, rest sourced from reference TRBV7-3 and TRBJ1-2, is GAGVSQTPSNKVTEKGKYVELRCDPISGHTALYWYRQSLGQGPEFLIYFQGTGAADDSGLPNDRFFAVRPEGSVSTLKIQRTERGDSAVYLCASSLRSGGGYTFGSGTRLTVV.

The rearrangement uses TRBV29-1 and TRBJ1-5; 8 bases agree with TRBD1. Germline loops: CDR1 SQVTM, CDR2 ANQGSEA. Losses at the gene ends were 6 bases for V and 7 bases for J; bases not matched to a gene: 17. CDR3 size: 16 residues. CDR3 in DNA: TGCAGCGTCTCGCTCTCAGGGCAGGGGGCCTTACAGCCCCAGCATTTT. It yields the protein CSVSLSGQGALQPQHF.

The chain links TRBV7-2 to TRBJ1-1, with D uncertain. Germline-derived CDR1 and CDR2 are SGHTA and FQGNSA. The CDR3 is made up of 13 amino acids. Trimming took off 5 bases at V and 0 bases at J, with 7 bases between the two ends. This CDR3 is CASSRMVNTEAFF. The DNA for the CDR3 is TGTGCCAGCAGCCGGATGGTGAACACTGAAGCTTTCTTT.

This chain links TRBV5-1 with TRBJ2-7; possibly TRBD1 for D (6 bases). Germline loops: CDR1 SGHRS, CDR2 YFSETQ. V lost 0 bases to trimming and J lost 0 bases, with 10 bases between them. The CDR3 extends over 15 amino acids. The CDR3 DNA sequence: TGCGCCAGCAGCTTGGAGGGGGATAACTCCTACGAGCAGTACTTC. Its translation: CASSLEGDNSYEQYF.

The chain employs TRBV7-2 and TRBJ2-7, with a weak D call TRBD1 (5 bases). The V gene lost 5 bases and the J gene lost 9 bases, with 26 bases spanning the gap. Per germline, CDR1 SGHTA and CDR2 FQGNSA. The CDR3 length is 16 residues. CDR3 sequence (DNA): TGTGCCAGCAGCCCAACCACAGGCGTGAATCACTGGGCGCAGTACTTC. This codes for CASSPTTGVNHWAQYF.

Here the CDR3 DNA reads TGCGCCAGCAGCCAATGGGGGACGGACAACTATGGCTACACCTTC. This encodes CASSQWGTDNYGYTF. The chain employs TRBV4-1 and TRBJ1-2; perhaps TRBD1 as D (5 bases). The CDR3 is 15 amino acids. Germline V lookup: CDR1 MGHRA, CDR2 YSYEKL. V lost 2 bases and J 2 bases, leaving 12 bases between the germline ends.